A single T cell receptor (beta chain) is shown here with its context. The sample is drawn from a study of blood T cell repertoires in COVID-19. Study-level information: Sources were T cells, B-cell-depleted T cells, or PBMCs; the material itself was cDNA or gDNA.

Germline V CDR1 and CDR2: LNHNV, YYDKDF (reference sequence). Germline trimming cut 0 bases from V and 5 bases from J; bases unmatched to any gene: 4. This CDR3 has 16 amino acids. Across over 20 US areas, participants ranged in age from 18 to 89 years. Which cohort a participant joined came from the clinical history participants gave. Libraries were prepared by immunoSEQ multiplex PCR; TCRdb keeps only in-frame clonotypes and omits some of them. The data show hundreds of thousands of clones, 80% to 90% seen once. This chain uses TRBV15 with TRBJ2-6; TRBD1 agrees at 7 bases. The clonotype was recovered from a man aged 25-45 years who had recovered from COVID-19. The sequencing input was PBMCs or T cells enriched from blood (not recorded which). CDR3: CATSRDTGARANVLTF. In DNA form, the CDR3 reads TGTGCCACCAGCAGAGATACAGGGGCCAGGGCCAACGTCCTGACTTTC.